This T cell receptor beta chain was captured by sequencing in a study of vaccination and CD4 T cells after COVID-19. Study in general: Median time from COVID diagnosis to post-COVID sampling was 100 to 130 days (35 to 161). Overlapping spike pools from SARS-CoV-2 and HCoV-NL63, HCoV-OC43 and HCoV-229E served as culture stimuli. Notes on the study in general: The median number of SARS-CoV-2-reactive clonotypes increased from around 20 to 38, a change that did not reach significance.

Cultured CD4+ T-cell DNA underwent Oncomine TCR Beta short-read sequencing. Using its own MiXCR run on the PCR reads, TCRdb lists one record per CDR3 protein. Seen here are 25,000 to 30,000 distinct CDR3 sequences, 36% observed once, and the top ten hold 3% to 4%. Documented time point: late sampling 161 to 241 days after vaccination in a few convalescent patients. Specified treatment: approximately nine-day PBMC culture with coronavirus spike peptide pools or control peptides (ViraFEST assay). The PCR-positive dates, March through December 2020, came before the US Alpha, Beta and Delta variants. About this clonotype itself: Its antigen is unidentified.

CDR3 size: 12 residues. Germline CDR1 and CDR2: SEHNR and FQNEAQ (reference sequence). Trimming pared 5 bases from V and 5 bases from J, leaving 9 bases between. Sequencing was performed on CD4+ T cells from blood, cultured in vitro, taken about 7 months after SARS-CoV-2 vaccination. The genes are TRBV7-9 and TRBJ2-5; D gene uncertain. The TCR sequence derives from a human donor who had recovered from COVID-19. In DNA form, the CDR3 reads TGTGCCAGCAGCATCGCATCGGAGACCCAGTACTTC. Its translation: CASSIASETQYF.